The next 30 T cell receptor beta chains were all read from a single sample in a study of T cell repertoires in cytomegalovirus infection (dated by TCRdb to the late 2010s). Instrument on record: Illumina HiSeq 1500. Starting from the raw public reads, TCRdb applied fastp trimming at Q25, assembled clones with MiXCR and retained in-frame beta chains. A single entry per CDR3 protein holds the most common genes and DNA from its merged rows. Present in this sample are about 450,000 distinct CDR3 sequences, approximately 30% of which were seen just once. The biggest ten clones account for roughly 13% of the sample. The specimen was PBMCs. These receptors were collected from a human donor in good health (CMV status not recorded). Some clones in this sample may be carry-over from other donors' samples.

As regards this clonotype: A much larger clone differs by one base, so this may be a read error. The missing conserved phenylalanine or tryptophan at the end of this CDR3 makes a read error likely. This chain uses TRBV7-2 with TRBJ1-3; 8 nucleotides match TRBD1. The ends lost 5 bases at V and 4 bases at J; junction bases unmatched: 4. The CDR3 length is 14 residues. Germline assignment: CDR1 SGHTA and CDR2 FQGNSA. CDR3 protein: CASSPDRAGNTIYV. In DNA, the CDR3 is TGTGCCAGCAGCCCGGACAGGGCCGGAAACACCATATATGTT.

This clonotype turned up a few times. This rearrangement joins TRBV4-2 to TRBJ1-5; TRBD1 is a possible D gene (5 bases). Germline V gene sequence: CDR1 LGHNA, CDR2 YNFKEQ. The CDR3 extends over 15 amino acids. Trimming stripped 0 bases from V and 11 bases from J, with 17 bases between. CDR3 residues: CASSQEATRDHSQHF. In DNA, the CDR3 is TGTGCCAGCAGCCAAGAAGCGACTAGGGACCATTCCCAGCATTTT.

This sequence joins TRBV5-8 and TRBJ2-1, with 14 bases fitting TRBD2. V gave up 5 bases and J gave up 0 bases; unmatched junction bases: 7. Per germline, CDR1 SGHTS and CDR2 YDEGEE. This CDR3 spans 18 amino acids. The CDR3 coding sequence is TGTGCCAGCAGGCGACTAGCGGGGGGGATCAGCTCCTACAATGAGCAGTTCTTC. Protein product: CASRRLAGGISSYNEQFF.

This clonotype turned up a few times. V gene TRBV5-3 combines with J gene TRBJ2-7; a weak D match, TRBD1 (6 bases). TRBV5-3 is annotated as an ORF whose role is uncertain. The ends were cut back, 8 bases at V and 3 bases at J, with 18 bases in the middle. The length of the CDR3 is 14 residues. The CDR3 loop is CASSRTATSYEQYF. In DNA form, the CDR3 reads TGTGCCAGCAGCAGGACAGCCACCAGCTACGAGCAGTACTTC.

This sequence joins TRBV6-1 and TRBJ2-6; 9 positions agree with TRBD2. Unmatched junction bases numbered 13, after V lost 3 bases and J lost 1 base. CDR3 length equals 20 residues. Germline V lookup: CDR1 MNHNS, CDR2 SASEGT. The CDR3 here is CASSDGWSSGGMSGANVLTF. CDR3 coding DNA: TGTGCCAGCAGTGATGGGTGGTCAAGCGGGGGGATGTCTGGGGCCAACGTCCTGACTTTC.

This clonotype was counted only a few times. The chain has TRBV19 and TRBJ2-1; 8 positions match TRBD1. Germline V CDR1 and CDR2: LNHDA, SQIVND (reference sequence). V shed 6 bases, J shed 2 bases, and the junction held 6 bases outside the gene matches. The CDR3 covers 15 residues. The chain's CDR3 is CASRGQAFTYNEQFF. The CDR3 DNA reads TGTGCCAGTAGGGGACAGGCGTTTACCTACAATGAGCAGTTCTTC.

The chain couples TRBV3-1 to TRBJ1-1, with 9 nucleotides matching TRBD1. The V gene end was trimmed by 3 bases and the J gene end by 0 bases; junction bases not matched to a gene: 2. The CDR3 loop spans 15 amino acids. From germline, CDR1 is LGHDT and CDR2 YNNKEL (reference sequence). CDR3: CASSQRDRVNTEAFF. The CDR3 DNA follows: TGTGCCAGCAGCCAGCGGGACAGGGTGAACACTGAAGCTTTCTTT.

The chain couples TRBV28 to TRBJ2-7; TRBD2 agrees at 10 bases. Germline CDR1 is MDHEN and CDR2 is SYDVKM. The CDR3 is made up of 14 amino acids. Unmatched junction bases numbered 8, after V lost 10 bases and J lost 2 bases. In nucleotides, the CDR3 is TGTGCCACCACCCTAGCGGGGGTGACCTACGAGCAGTACTTC. Its protein product is CATTLAGVTYEQYF.

V and J are TRBV29-1 and TRBJ1-1; D is uncertain. The length of the CDR3 is 12 residues. Germline V gene data show CDR1 as SQVTM and CDR2 as ANQGSEA. Trimming shortened V by 6 bases and J by 1 base, and 9 bases separated the two germline ends. The CDR3 is CSVDQRNTEAFF. CDR3 DNA sequence: TGCAGCGTAGATCAGCGGAACACTGAAGCTTTCTTT.

Only a few counts were recorded for this clonotype. CDR3 nucleotide sequence: TGTGCCAGTAGTATAGGCGGGACAGCGGGAAAACTGTTTTTT. Translation gives CASSIGGTAGKLFF. V gene TRBV19 combines with J gene TRBJ1-4, with 7 bases aligning to TRBD1. There are 14 residues in the CDR3. CDR1 is LNHDA and CDR2 is SQIVND in the germline V gene (reference sequence). The ends lost 1 base at V and 10 bases at J; junction bases unmatched: 6.

This clonotype showed up just a few times. V is TRBV5-4 and J is TRBJ2-2, with 8 bases fitting TRBD1. J was trimmed by 4 bases and V by 0 bases; bases with no gene match: 2. The CDR3 covers 15 residues. Per germline, CDR1 SGHNT and CDR2 YYREEE (reference sequence). For the CDR3, the DNA is TGTGCCAGCAGCTTGGTACAGGGGGGCACCGGGGAGCTGTTTTTT. It is translated as CASSLVQGGTGELFF.

The chain carries TRBV28 and TRBJ1-1, with a tentative D call TRBD1 (6 bases). The CDR3 runs 12 residues. V was shortened by 4 bases and J by 11 bases, with 14 bases between the two germline ends. Germline values: CDR1 MDHEN, CDR2 SYDVKM. This CDR3 reads CASSSQQGNAFF. In DNA, the CDR3 is TGTGCCAGCAGTTCCCAACAGGGTAACGCTTTCTTT.

The rearrangement joins TRBV2 to TRBJ1-6, with TRBD1 matching over 7 bases. V gave up 3 bases and J gave up 10 bases; unmatched junction bases: 9. CDR3 size: 15 residues. From germline, CDR1 is SNHLY and CDR2 FYNNEI. CDR3 DNA: TGTGCCAGCAGTGAGCCGAGGGGGCCAGGATCACCCCTCCACTTT. Its protein product is CASSEPRGPGSPLHF.

This chain connects TRBV20-1 to TRBJ2-5; D remains ambiguous. CDR1 DFQATT and CDR2 SNEGSKA come from the germline V gene (reference sequence). This CDR3 is built from 11 residues. Trimming stripped 7 bases from V and 4 bases from J, with 10 bases between. The CDR3 nucleotides read TGCAGTGGAATTAGTCCAGAGACCCAGTACTTC. Translation gives CSGISPETQYF.

V and J are TRBV4-3 and TRBJ2-3; 12 bases fit TRBD2. V shed 0 bases, J shed 2 bases, and the junction held 9 bases outside the gene matches. Looked up from germline, CDR1 is LGHNA and CDR2 is YSLEER. The CDR3 has 19 amino acids. The chain's CDR3 is CASSQDSGGLAGLTDTQYF. The CDR3 coding sequence is TGCGCCAGCAGCCAAGATTCTGGTGGACTAGCGGGGCTCACAGATACGCAGTATTTT.

The gene calls are TRBV5-6 and TRBJ1-2; 7 bases fit TRBD1. This CDR3 has 15 amino acids. The V gene's germline CDR1 is SGHDT and CDR2 YYEEEE. Unmatched junction bases numbered 8, after V lost 4 bases and J lost 2 bases. The CDR3 DNA reads as TGTGCCAGCAGCACGGGGGGGACAGTCAACTATGGCTACACCTTC. Its protein product is CASSTGGTVNYGYTF.

Remarks on this clonotype: One junction end disagrees with the germline gene, perhaps due to a read error. This sequence joins TRBV7-3 and TRBJ1-1; tentatively, D is TRBD1 (5 bases). CDR1 and CDR2 from the germline V gene are SGHTA and FQGTGA. The CDR3 extends over 14 amino acids. This CDR3 is CVSSLKAGSGEAFF. The CDR3 bases are TGTGTCAGCAGCTTAAAAGCAGGGAGTGGTGAAGCTTTCTTT.

This clonotype appeared once. The chain links TRBV20-1 to TRBJ1-6, with 7 bases fitting TRBD1. The CDR3 totals 16 residues. The V segment lost 1 base and the J segment 7 bases; nucleotides outside the gene matches: 10. Germline assignment: CDR1 DFQATT and CDR2 SNEGSKA (reference sequence). CDR3 DNA: TGCAGTGCTAGAGGCCGAGAGACAGGGTCAAATTCACCCCTCCACTTT. It encodes CSARGRETGSNSPLHF.

The genes are TRBV4-1 and TRBJ1-1; unclear D gene. The CDR3 runs to 14 residues. V was pared by 0 bases and J by 1 base, with 6 bases between. Germline V CDR1 and CDR2: MGHRA, YSYEKL. In DNA, the CDR3 is TGCGCCAGCAGCCAAGACTTCGGGAACACTGAAGCTTTCTTT. It codes for CASSQDFGNTEAFF.

Of note for this clonotype: Just one base apart from a much larger clone, this may be a read error. In this CDR3 the conserved last residue, phenylalanine or tryptophan, is missing, so a read error is likely. The V and J genes are TRBV6-1 and TRBJ1-5; no firm D call. This CDR3 contains 15 residues. Germline V gene lookup returns CDR1 MNHNS and CDR2 SASEGT. The ends were cut back, 6 bases at V and 2 bases at J, with 14 bases in the middle. The CDR3 coding sequence is TGTGCCAGCAGCCCGAATCTGGCGGGCAATCAGCCCCAGCATTTG. It yields the protein CASSPNLAGNQPQHL.

In its sample, this clonotype was seen a few times. This sequence joins TRBV15 and TRBJ2-7; 7 bases map to TRBD1. The CDR3 covers 14 residues. The junction had 5 bases not matched to a gene; V was cut back by 2 bases and J by 4 bases. From germline, CDR1 is LNHNV and CDR2 YYDKDF (reference sequence). Here the CDR3 reads CATSRTDRVYEQYF. In DNA form, the CDR3 reads TGTGCCACCAGCAGAACCGACAGGGTTTACGAGCAGTACTTC.

The chain is built from TRBV5-1 and TRBJ2-7, with D hard to call. The germline gives CDR1 SGHRS, CDR2 YFSETQ. V lost 1 base and J lost 3, with 11 bases in between. This CDR3 comprises 14 residues. The CDR3 here is CASSLKGPIYEQYF. CDR3 coding DNA: TGCGCCAGCAGCTTGAAGGGTCCCATCTACGAGCAGTACTTC.

The chain has TRBV2 and TRBJ1-6, with 8 positions matching TRBD1. Germline V gene data show CDR1 as SNHLY and CDR2 as FYNNEI. The CDR3 is 15 residues long. With V trimmed by 8 bases and J by 2 bases, 5 bases remained unmatched. The chain's CDR3 is CASGQGEAYNSPLHF. CDR3 nucleotide sequence: TGTGCCAGCGGACAGGGTGAGGCCTATAATTCACCCCTCCACTTT.

Turning to this clonotype: At one of its ends the junction is not consistent with the germline gene, which may arise from a read error. The chain carries TRBV2 and TRBJ2-1; 9 bases match TRBD2. CDR3 size: 15 residues. CDR1 SNHLY and CDR2 FYNNEI come from the germline V gene. The chain's CDR3 is CASSQAGGNYNEQFF. The CDR3 DNA reads TGTGCCAGCAGTCAAGCGGGGGGCAACTACAATGAGCAGTTCTTC.

This clonotype has just a few counts. This chain joins TRBV12-3 or TRBV12-4 and TRBJ2-7; 7 bases line up with TRBD2. The CDR3 is 16 amino acids. The ends lost 3 bases at V and 6 bases at J; junction bases unmatched: 14. The CDR3 protein is CASSFGRSGGSFEQYF. CDR3 in DNA: TGTGCCAGCAGTTTTGGCAGATCGGGGGGTTCTTTCGAGCAGTACTTC.

CDR3 residues: CASSLVAPSPYNEQFF. CDR3 coding DNA: TGTGCCAGCAGCTTGGTGGCGCCCTCGCCCTACAATGAGCAGTTCTTC. The rearrangement joins TRBV5-4 to TRBJ2-1; D is ambiguous. Germline V gene lookup returns CDR1 SGHNT and CDR2 YYREEE (reference sequence). V shed 0 bases and J shed 2 bases, with 12 bases lying between them. The CDR3 loop spans 16 amino acids.

This clonotype was counted ten times or more. The chain joins TRBV19 to TRBJ1-1; D is unresolved. CDR3 length equals 13 residues. The germline CDR1 and CDR2 sequences are LNHDA and SQIVND (reference sequence). V lost 4 bases and J lost 3, with 9 bases in between. CDR3 sequence: CASSSTVYTEAFF. CDR3 DNA sequence: TGTGCCAGTAGTAGTACAGTCTACACTGAAGCTTTCTTT.

This clonotype was observed many times. The chain recombines TRBV7-2 with TRBJ1-4; D is unclear. Trimming took 2 bases from V and 5 from J, leaving 9 bases between them. This CDR3 region has 14 residues. The germline V gene encodes CDR1 SGHTA and CDR2 FQGNSA. CDR3 bases: TGTGCCAGCAGCTTAAGGTTGGGGAATGAAAAACTGTTTTTT. It codes for CASSLRLGNEKLFF. Filled out from reference TRBV7-2 and TRBJ1-4, the complete variable domain reads GAGVSQSPSNKVTEKGKDVELRCDPISGHTALYWYRQSLGQGLEFLIYFQGNSAPDKSGLPSDRFSAERTGGSVSTLTIQRTQQEDSAVYLCASSLRLGNEKLFFGSGTQLSVL.

As concerns this clonotype: One junction end does not reproduce the germline sequence, and a read error may be involved. The V gene is TRBV7-3, the J gene TRBJ2-7; possible D gene TRBD2, 7 bases. This CDR3 contains 13 residues. CDR1 is SGHTA and CDR2 is FQGTGA in the germline V gene. The CDR3 DNA reads as TGTTCCAGCAGCTTAAAGCCGGGGGGCGAGCCGTACTTC. Its translation is CSSSLKPGGEPYF.

About this clonotype: A much larger clone differs by one base, so this may be a read error. The chain combines TRBV7-2 with TRBJ2-7; D may be TRBD1 or TRBD2 (5 bases each). Germline assignment: CDR1 SGHTA and CDR2 FQGNSA. CDR3 length: 14 amino acids. The CDR3 nucleotides read TGTGCCAGCAGCCTTGATGCAGGGACGTACGAGCAGTCCTTC. Translation gives CASSLDAGTYEQSF.